One and the same sample provided the 21 T cell receptor beta chains below, sequenced in a study of neurological immune-mediated disorders. TCRdb re-derived calls from the 5' RACE reads in MiXCR, one entry per CDR3 protein. The repertoire consists of 30,000 or so distinct CDR3 sequences, with 4.6% occurring once and the leading ten covering approximately 22%. Source material: PBMCs. The receptors originated from a man younger than 35 in good health.

In this sample, this clonotype turned up many times. V and J are TRBV6-5 and TRBJ1-1; D remains ambiguous. The CDR3 is made up of 14 amino acids. V was clipped by 2 bases and J by 3 bases, with 10 bases between them. The germline V gene has CDR1 MNHEY and CDR2 SVGAGI. CDR3 nucleotide sequence: TGTGCCAGCAGTTACGACCCCTGGGACACTGAAGCTTTCTTT. It yields the protein CASSYDPWDTEAFF.

This clonotype was detected ten times or more. The J gene is TRBJ1-6, the V gene TRBV12-3 or TRBV12-4; a weak D match, TRBD1 (5 bases). V was clipped by 2 bases and J by 15 bases, with 17 bases between them. The CDR3 sequence is 14 residues long. CDR3 protein: CASSLSGSRMILHF. CDR3 nucleotides: TGTGCCAGCAGTTTATCAGGGTCGCGGATGATCCTCCACTTT.

This clonotype has a count of ten or more. The chain uses TRBV5-1 and TRBJ2-1, with 7 nucleotides matching TRBD1. With V trimmed by 1 base and J by 7 bases, 2 bases remained unmatched. This CDR3 is built from 13 residues. The V gene's germline CDR1 is SGHRS and CDR2 YFSETQ. CDR3 loop: CASSLPQGNEQFF. CDR3 DNA sequence: TGCGCCAGCAGCTTGCCACAGGGGAATGAGCAGTTCTTC.

This clonotype was picked up many times. The chain uses TRBV7-2 and TRBJ2-7; D is tentatively TRBD1 or TRBD2 (5 bases each). V lost 6 bases to trimming and J lost 2 bases, with 11 bases between them. CDR3 length: 13 residues. Germline CDR1 is SGHTA and CDR2 is FQGNSA. CDR3 sequence reads: CASSSGTPYEQYF. CDR3 DNA sequence: TGTGCCAGCAGTTCCGGGACGCCCTACGAGCAGTACTTC.

This clonotype has at least ten counts. This chain uses TRBV15 with TRBJ1-5; 10 bases fit TRBD1. V lost 0 bases and J lost 2; bases outside the gene matches: 7. Looked up from germline, CDR1 is LNHNV and CDR2 is YYDKDF (reference sequence). The length of the CDR3 is 18 residues. CDR3 nucleotide sequence: TGTGCCACCAGCAGAGATTCCGGGACAGGGGTGGGCAATCAGCCCCAGCATTTT. This translates into CATSRDSGTGVGNQPQHF.

This clonotype was observed many times. The chain couples TRBV7-2 to TRBJ1-2; possibly TRBD1 for D (6 bases). Trimming left V 3 bases short and J 0 bases short, with 11 bases between. The CDR3 contains 15 residues. The germline V gene encodes CDR1 SGHTA and CDR2 FQGNSA. This CDR3 is CASSLGHSANYGYTF. Here the CDR3 DNA reads TGTGCCAGCAGCTTGGGACACTCAGCTAACTATGGCTACACCTTC.

This clonotype was observed at least ten times. V usage is TRBV29-1 and J usage is TRBJ1-2, with D possibly being TRBD1 (5 bases). The germline V and J ends were trimmed by 4 bases and 0 bases, with 15 bases remaining between them. This CDR3 contains 15 residues. Germline lookup yields CDR1 SQVTM and CDR2 ANQGSEA. The CDR3 region has the DNA TGCAGCGTTGGCAGGGCATTACCCTCTAACTATGGCTACACCTTC. It codes for CSVGRALPSNYGYTF.

This clonotype has a count of ten or more. The genes are TRBV12-3 or TRBV12-4 and TRBJ2-4, with D unresolved. The CDR3 extends over 14 amino acids. The germline V and J ends were trimmed by 5 bases and 4 bases, with 12 bases remaining between them. The CDR3 sequence is CASSPPDGKNIQYF. As DNA, the CDR3 is TGTGCCAGCAGTCCGCCCGACGGGAAAAACATTCAGTACTTC.

Ten or more counts support this clonotype. The chain employs TRBV10-3 and TRBJ2-3; D possibly corresponds to TRBD1 (6 bases). V lost 6 bases, J lost 0 bases, and 10 bases lay in between. The CDR3 contains 14 residues. CDR1 and CDR2 (germline): ENHRY, SYGVKD. CDR3 protein: CAIRRQASTDTQYF. CDR3 coding DNA: TGTGCCATCAGGAGACAGGCTAGCACAGATACGCAGTATTTT.

In its sample, this clonotype was seen many times. The rearrangement uses TRBV3-1 and TRBJ2-7; 12 positions agree with TRBD1. CDR1 and CDR2 from the germline V gene are LGHDT and YNNKEL (reference sequence). This CDR3 has 15 amino acids. The J segment lost 8 bases and the V segment lost 4 bases, leaving 9 bases of the junction unmatched. The CDR3 coding sequence is TGTGCCAGCAGCCTCGCGGGACAGGGGGCCGGAAAGCAGTACTTC. This translates into CASSLAGQGAGKQYF.

Ten or more counts support this clonotype. J is TRBJ1-2 and V is TRBV11-2; D might be TRBD1 (5 bases). Germline CDR1 is SGHAT and CDR2 is FQNNGV. The CDR3 is 14 residues long. V was trimmed by 2 bases and J by 8 bases, leaving 15 bases between them. CDR3 region: CASSLPWSRDGYTF. Written as DNA, the CDR3 is TGTGCCAGCAGCTTACCATGGAGCAGGGACGGCTACACCTTC.

This clonotype came up once. This sequence joins TRBV7-2 and TRBJ2-1; D ambiguous. CDR1 is SGHTA, CDR2 FQGNSA, per germline. Trimming shortened V by 7 bases and J by 1 base, and 11 bases separated the two germline ends. This CDR3 is built from 14 residues. The CDR3 bases are TGTGCCAGCACGCTCGGACGGTCCTACAATGAGCAGTTCTTC. Amino acid sequence: CASTLGRSYNEQFF.

This clonotype has ten or more counts. The CDR3 DNA sequence: TGCAGTGCTGAGCTTGGGGGTGGGGGCACCGGGGAGCTGTTTTTT. Translating it yields CSAELGGGGTGELFF. The chain carries TRBV20-1 and TRBJ2-2; D tentatively reads TRBD1 or TRBD2 (5 bases each). Trimming pared 5 bases from V and 4 bases from J, leaving 17 bases between. The CDR3 is 15 amino acids. Germline V CDR1 and CDR2: DFQATT, SNEGSKA (reference sequence).

This clonotype came up many times. The gene calls are TRBV5-1 and TRBJ1-1; a weak D match, TRBD1 (6 bases). Trimming removed 6 bases at V and 4 bases at J, with 19 bases between. Germline CDR1 is SGHRS and CDR2 is YFSETQ. The CDR3 is 15 residues long. CDR3 sequence: CASKSGFGGFTEAFF. DNA of the CDR3: TGCGCCAGCAAATCTGGGTTTGGGGGCTTCACTGAAGCTTTCTTT. Supplemented by reference TRBV5-1 and TRBJ1-1, the full variable domain reads KAGVTQTPRYLIKTRGQQVTLSCSPISGHRSVSWYQQTPGQGLQFLFEYFSETQRNKGNFPGRFSGRQFSNSRSEMNVSTLELGDSALYLCASKSGFGGFTEAFFGQGTRLTVV.

This clonotype was counted many times. The DNA for the CDR3 is TGCAGTGCAGCCCTCGACGGTAATTCACCCCTCCACTTT. Protein: CSAALDGNSPLHF. The chain joins TRBV20-1 to TRBJ1-6; D gene uncertain. V was shortened by 6 bases and J by 6 bases, with 12 bases between the two germline ends. Germline lookup yields CDR1 DFQATT and CDR2 SNEGSKA (reference sequence). The CDR3 runs to 13 residues.

At least ten counts were recorded for this clonotype. At one boundary the junction diverges from the germline segment, which might be a read error. This chain links TRBV19 with TRBJ2-1; 10 positions match TRBD1. This CDR3 comprises 17 residues. Germline V CDR1 and CDR2: LNHDA, SQIVND (reference sequence). The CDR3 DNA reads TGTGCCAGTAGTCTAGACCGGGACAGGGGTTACATCAATGAGCAGTTCTTC. Its translation is CASSLDRDRGYINEQFF.

There are many counts of this clonotype. The chain couples TRBV9 to TRBJ1-2, with D uncertain. This CDR3 contains 14 residues. Per the germline V gene, CDR1 is SGDLS and CDR2 is YYNGEE. Trimming removed 0 bases from V and 7 bases from J, with 13 bases in between. The CDR3 protein is CASSVGTSRGGYTF. The CDR3 coding sequence is TGTGCCAGCAGCGTAGGGACCAGTCGCGGTGGCTACACCTTC.

This clonotype was seen many times. The chain carries TRBV28 and TRBJ1-4; 9 nucleotides align to TRBD1. V shed 6 bases and J 8 bases; nucleotides not matched to a gene: 7. CDR1 and CDR2 from the germline V gene are MDHEN and SYDVKM. The CDR3 is 14 residues long. In nucleotides, the CDR3 is TGTGCCAGCAGCCAGACAGGGGGTGGAGAAAAACTGTTTTTT. Its translation: CASSQTGGGEKLFF.

This clonotype was detected ten times or more. J is TRBJ1-5 and V is TRBV20-1; 9 nucleotides match TRBD1. Germline CDR1 is DFQATT and CDR2 is SNEGSKA (reference sequence). This CDR3 contains 13 residues. V was clipped by 3 bases and J by 6 bases; unmatched bases: 3. CDR3: CSARGQGGQPQHF. As DNA, the CDR3 is TGCAGTGCTAGGGGACAGGGAGGTCAGCCCCAGCATTTT.

This clonotype appeared many times. The chain has TRBV24-1 and TRBJ2-3, with 7 bases aligning to TRBD1. Per germline, CDR1 KGHDR and CDR2 SFDVKD. The CDR3 is 17 amino acids. V dropped 4 bases and J dropped 5; count of bases not matched to a gene: 14. In DNA, the CDR3 is TGTGCCACCAGTGACCCAAAGGACAGGTCCCTGGGAGATACGCAGTATTTT. Translating it yields CATSDPKDRSLGDTQYF.

This clonotype has at least ten counts. The chain uses TRBV20-1 and TRBJ1-2, with 8 positions matching TRBD1. Germline loops: CDR1 DFQATT, CDR2 SNEGSKA (reference sequence). This CDR3 spans 15 amino acids. V trimming: 0 bases; J trimming: 2 bases; junction bases outside the gene matches: 5. CDR3 sequence (DNA): TGCAGTGCTAGAGATCCCAGACAGGGGAACTATGGCTACACCTTC. This translates into CSARDPRQGNYGYTF.